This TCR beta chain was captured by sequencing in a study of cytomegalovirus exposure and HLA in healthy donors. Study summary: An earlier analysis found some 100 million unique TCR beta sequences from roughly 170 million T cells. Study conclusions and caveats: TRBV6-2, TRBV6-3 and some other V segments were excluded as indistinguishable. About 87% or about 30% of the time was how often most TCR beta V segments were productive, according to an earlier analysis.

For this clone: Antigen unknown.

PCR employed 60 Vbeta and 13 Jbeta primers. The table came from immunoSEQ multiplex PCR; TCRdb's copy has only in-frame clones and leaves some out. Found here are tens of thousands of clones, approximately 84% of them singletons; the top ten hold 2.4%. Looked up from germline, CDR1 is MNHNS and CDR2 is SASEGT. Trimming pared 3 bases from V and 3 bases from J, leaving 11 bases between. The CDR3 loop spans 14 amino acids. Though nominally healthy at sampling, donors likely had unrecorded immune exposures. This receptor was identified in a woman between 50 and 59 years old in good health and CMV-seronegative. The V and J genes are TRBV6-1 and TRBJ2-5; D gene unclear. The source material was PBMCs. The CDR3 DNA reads TGTGCCAGCAGTGAGGTTGCCCCTAAAGAGACCCAGTACTTC. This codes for CASSEVAPKETQYF.